This T cell receptor (beta chain) was sequenced during a study of cytomegalovirus exposure and HLA in healthy donors. Study-wide results and limits: The study put 150 to 200 TCR beta chains on its list as cytomegalovirus-associated. The TCR clusters that emerged in the first cohort tended, a later analysis found, to co-occur in the 120 or so validation repertoires. TCR sequences were mostly rare, though some public TCRs occurred in many donors. High specificity and sensitivity for cytomegalovirus status were reported for the classifier.

Repertoires were generated with immunoSEQ multiplex PCR, while TCRdb's copy carries only in-frame clones and drops some. The repertoire holds under 150,000 clones, with around nine tenths as singletons. As concerns this clone: What it binds is not known.

Per the germline V gene, CDR1 is MNHEY and CDR2 is SMNVEV (reference sequence). The ends lost 7 bases at V and 1 base at J; junction bases unmatched: 7. The CDR3 loop spans 17 amino acids. The receptor was isolated from a man aged 18 to 29 in good health and CMV-seropositive. The specimen sequenced was PBMCs. The V and J genes are TRBV27 and TRBJ1-6, with TRBD1 matching over 10 bases. CDR3 DNA sequence: TGTGCCAGCACAACCGGGACAGGGGTTTCCTATAATTCACCCCTCCACTTT. Residues: CASTTGTGVSYNSPLHF.